A single TCR beta chain is shown here with its context. Germline loops: CDR1 SGHDT, CDR2 YYEEEE. This CDR3 has 14 amino acids. V was shortened by 2 bases and J by 2 bases, with 10 bases between the two germline ends. Age- and sex-matched healthy donors served as the control group. Negative isolation yielded the CD8+ and CD4+ T cells, while FACS enriched the TEMRA cells. The data derive from a study of CD8 T cells in Susac syndrome. Roughly 0.45 to 1 ug RNA was reverse transcribed with random hexamers. Via MiXCR, TCRdb re-called the immunoSEQ multiplex PCR reads, giving one row per CDR3 protein. The sample includes around 160,000 distinct CDR3 sequences, over 85% of them seen just once.

The TCR was taken from a human donor in good health. The chain employs TRBV5-6 and TRBJ1-2; maybe TRBD1 (5 bases). Sequences were obtained from CD4+ T cells from PBMCs. Written as DNA, the CDR3 is TGTGCCAGCAGCTTAGCAGGGCCCAACTATGGCTACACCTTC. This sequence encodes CASSLAGPNYGYTF.